Below are 18 T cell receptor beta chains sequenced from a single sample in a study of CD8 T cells in Susac syndrome. Reverse transcription of 0.5 to 1 ug RNA was performed with random hexamers. TCRdb re-derived calls from the immunoSEQ multiplex PCR reads in MiXCR, one entry per CDR3 protein. The sample holds approximately 180,000 distinct CDR3 sequences, around 94% seen once. The specimen sequenced was CD4+ T cells from PBMCs. The receptor source for this set is a human donor with Susac syndrome.

The chain employs TRBV7-3 and TRBJ2-3, with a tentative D call TRBD2 (7 bases). V shed 5 bases and J shed 4 bases, with 22 bases lying between them. The CDR3 is 17 residues long. The germline CDR1 and CDR2 sequences are SGHTA and FQGTGA. The CDR3 DNA reads TGTGCCAGCAGCCCTAACCTGGGGGGGCGCTTCTCAGATACGCAGTATTTT. Its protein is CASSPNLGGRFSDTQYF.

This clonotype was recorded once. The chain is built from TRBV6-5 and TRBJ1-2, with D maybe TRBD1 (5 bases). V was cut by 10 bases and J by 2 bases, with 14 bases left in between. CDR1 and CDR2 (germline): MNHEY, SVGAGI. This CDR3 has 13 residues. The CDR3 nucleotides read TGTGCCACCGCGACGGGACTCAACTATGGCTACACCTTC. Protein sequence: CATATGLNYGYTF.

The rearrangement links TRBV5-1 to TRBJ2-2; D possibly corresponds to TRBD2 (5 bases). The CDR3 sequence is 15 residues long. Trimming stripped 3 bases from V and 5 bases from J, with 14 bases between. Germline V lookup: CDR1 SGHRS, CDR2 YFSETQ. CDR3 protein: CASSSYRGFTGELFF. The CDR3 DNA reads TGCGCCAGCAGCTCGTACCGGGGATTTACCGGGGAGCTGTTTTTT.

The chain couples TRBV2 to TRBJ2-3; D possibly corresponds to TRBD2 (6 bases). The germline V and J ends were trimmed by 7 bases and 2 bases, with 13 bases remaining between them. Germline CDR1 and CDR2: SNHLY and FYNNEI. The CDR3 spans 14 residues. CDR3 loop: CASIGEAVTDTQYF. The DNA of the CDR3 is TGTGCCAGCATCGGGGAGGCAGTCACAGATACGCAGTATTTT.

The chain employs TRBV20-1 and TRBJ2-1; D not resolved. The CDR3 has 13 amino acids. The germline gives CDR1 DFQATT, CDR2 SNEGSKA (reference sequence). Trimming stripped 0 bases from V and 4 bases from J, with 7 bases between. CDR3 sequence: CSARDAGYNEQFF. CDR3 DNA sequence: TGCAGTGCTAGAGATGCAGGATACAATGAGCAGTTCTTC.

The chain joins TRBV30 to TRBJ1-2, with TRBD1 matching over 8 bases. The germline V gene encodes CDR1 GTSNPN and CDR2 SVGIG (reference sequence). The CDR3 loop spans 13 amino acids. Losses at the gene ends were 2 bases for V and 5 bases for J; bases not matched to a gene: 4. This CDR3 is CAWSRDRPYGYTF. CDR3 nucleotides: TGTGCCTGGAGTAGGGACAGGCCATATGGCTACACCTTC.

The chain recombines TRBV18 with TRBJ2-4; possibly TRBD2 for D (6 bases). Trimming pared 0 bases from V and 11 bases from J, leaving 11 bases between. Germline CDR1 and CDR2: KGHSH and LQKENI. The CDR3 is 13 residues long. The DNA of the CDR3 is TGTGCCAGCTCACCACCGGCGGGGCGGGTTCAGTACTTC. Translation gives CASSPPAGRVQYF.

The V call is TRBV19, the J call TRBJ2-1; D is perhaps TRBD1 (5 bases). The CDR3 is 14 residues long. The V gene's germline CDR1 is LNHDA and CDR2 SQIVND (reference sequence). The V end was cut by 1 base, the J end by 12 bases, with 16 bases between. CDR3 in DNA: TGTGCCAGTAGTATAGTTACAGGTAATCGTGGGCAGTTCTTC. Translated: CASSIVTGNRGQFF.

V and J are TRBV28 and TRBJ1-2; D is unclear. The V gene's germline CDR1 is MDHEN and CDR2 SYDVKM. Trimming left V 6 bases short and J 3 bases short, with 11 bases between. The CDR3 loop spans 13 amino acids. The CDR3 sequence: CASSRMNYYGYTF. CDR3 DNA sequence: TGTGCCAGCAGCCGGATGAACTACTATGGCTACACCTTC.

This chain connects TRBV18 to TRBJ1-1; TRBD1 might be the D (5 bases). V dropped 6 bases and J dropped 1 base, with 24 bases sitting between them. The CDR3 contains 18 residues. Germline V lookup: CDR1 KGHSH, CDR2 LQKENI. This chain's CDR3 is CASSPGSIRITGNTEAFF. The CDR3 DNA follows: TGTGCCAGCTCCCCAGGGTCGATCCGGATTACGGGGAACACTGAAGCTTTCTTT.

J is TRBJ1-2 and V is TRBV20-1; 10 positions agree with TRBD1. Losses at the gene ends were 5 bases for V and 6 bases for J; bases not matched to a gene: 3. This CDR3 has 12 residues. CDR1 DFQATT and CDR2 SNEGSKA come from the germline V gene (reference sequence). The CDR3 spells CSAGTGDHGYTF. The CDR3 DNA reads as TGCAGTGCTGGGACAGGGGATCATGGCTACACCTTC.

The CDR3 DNA follows: TGTGCCACCAGCAGGCGGGCAGGGACGAACACTGAAGCTTTCTTT. Its protein is CATSRRAGTNTEAFF. The chain couples TRBV15 to TRBJ1-1; possibly TRBD1 for D (5 bases). The length of the CDR3 is 15 residues. Germline lookup yields CDR1 LNHNV and CDR2 YYDKDF (reference sequence). The V end was cut by 3 bases, the J end by 1 base, with 12 bases between. The full variable domain, with the rest looked up from reference TRBV15 and TRBJ1-1, is DAMVIQNPRYQVTQFGKPVTLSCSQTLNHNVMYWYQQKSSQAPKLLFHYYDKDFNNEADTPDNFQSRRPNTSFCFLDIRSPGLGDTAMYLCATSRRAGTNTEAFFGQGTRLTVV.

The chain combines TRBV6-5 with TRBJ2-5, with D uncertain. V was shortened by 6 bases and J by 0 bases, with 11 bases between the two germline ends. Germline CDR1 is MNHEY and CDR2 is SVGAGI. CDR3 length: 14 residues. The CDR3 DNA follows: TGTGCCAGCAGCCGTGGGGTCAACCAAGAGACCCAGTACTTC. Protein: CASSRGVNQETQYF.

The chain recombines TRBV7-9 with TRBJ2-3, with 13 bases lining up with TRBD2. The germline gives CDR1 SEHNR, CDR2 FQNEAQ (reference sequence). V was pared by 5 bases and J by 4 bases, with 3 bases of the junction left unmatched. CDR3 length: 15 amino acids. CDR3 sequence (DNA): TGTGCCAGCAGCCGGACTAGCGGGAGAGCAGATACGCAGTATTTT. It is translated as CASSRTSGRADTQYF. Filled out from reference TRBV7-9 and TRBJ2-3, the complete variable domain reads DTGVSQNPRHKITKRGQNVTFRCDPISEHNRLYWYRQTLGQGPEFLTYFQNEAQLEKSRLLSDRFSAERPKGSFSTLEIQRTEQGDSAMYLCASSRTSGRADTQYFGPGTRLTVL.

The V gene is TRBV20-1, the J gene TRBJ2-7; D remains unclear. Germline V gene data show CDR1 as DFQATT and CDR2 as SNEGSKA (reference sequence). Trimming took 6 bases from V and 2 from J, leaving 14 bases between them. The CDR3 runs to 13 residues. The CDR3 reads CSAKMGGPYEQYF. The DNA of the CDR3 is TGCAGTGCCAAAATGGGTGGCCCCTACGAGCAGTACTTC.

The chain recombines TRBV30 with TRBJ1-1; no clear D gene. Germline lookup yields CDR1 GTSNPN and CDR2 SVGIG (reference sequence). Deletions cut 1 base from V and 4 bases from J, with 19 bases between. This CDR3 is 16 amino acids long. CDR3 nucleotide sequence: TGTGCCTGGAGTGATTCTGTCCGGCGTCTGGGCACTGAAGCTTTCTTT. Its protein product is CAWSDSVRRLGTEAFF.

In nucleotides, the CDR3 is TGTGCCAGCAGGAGGCAGGGGGCCTACAATGAGCAGTTCTTC. Translated: CASRRQGAYNEQFF. The chain combines TRBV6-2 or TRBV6-3 with TRBJ2-1; TRBD1 aligns across 7 bases. This CDR3 is built from 14 residues. Germline V CDR1 and CDR2: MNHEY, SVGEGT. V trimming: 6 bases; J trimming: 2 bases; junction bases outside the gene matches: 4.

The CDR3 protein is CSGIGTSGTEAFF. In nucleotides, the CDR3 is TGCAGTGGAATAGGGACCTCGGGCACTGAAGCTTTCTTT. This chain joins TRBV20-1 and TRBJ1-1, with a weak D call TRBD1 (5 bases). V was pared by 7 bases and J by 4 bases, with 16 bases between. The CDR3 runs to 13 residues. Looked up from germline, CDR1 is DFQATT and CDR2 is SNEGSKA (reference sequence).